Below are 24 T cell receptor beta chains sequenced from a single sample in a study of cytomegalovirus exposure and HLA in healthy donors. The PCR used 60 Vbeta and 13 Jbeta primers. Sequenced by immunoSEQ multiplex PCR; TCRdb stores in-frame clones only, minus some. Of 100,000 to 150,000 clones listed, roughly 80% are singletons. Sample: PBMCs. The receptor set was obtained from a man aged 25 to 45 in good health and CMV-seronegative.

This chain connects TRBV2 to TRBJ1-5, with D possibly matching TRBD1 (5 bases). Germline CDR1 reads SNHLY; CDR2 reads FYNNEI. The V gene lost 7 bases and the J gene lost 4 bases, with 23 bases spanning the gap. The CDR3 consists of 17 residues. The CDR3 sequence: CASNGGNRAGANQPQHF. CDR3 DNA sequence: TGTGCCAGCAATGGGGGGAACAGAGCGGGAGCTAATCAGCCCCAGCATTTT.

The V and J genes are TRBV5-4 and TRBJ1-2; tentatively, D is TRBD1 (5 bases). In germline, CDR1 is SGHNT, CDR2 YYREEE (reference sequence). This CDR3 contains 13 residues. Between the trimmed V and J ends, which lost 4 bases and 2 bases, there was a span of 9 bases. CDR3 sequence reads: CASSLDRNYGYTF. As DNA, the CDR3 is TGTGCCAGCAGCCTAGACAGAAACTATGGCTACACCTTC.

This clone has just one count. The J gene is TRBJ1-2, the V gene TRBV5-6; D is uncertain. There are 13 residues in the CDR3. Germline V gene lookup returns CDR1 SGHDT and CDR2 YYEEEE. Trimming removed 2 bases at V and 0 bases at J, with 5 bases between. Written as DNA, the CDR3 is TGTGCCAGCAGCTTAACAGCTAACTATGGCTACACCTTC. Translating it yields CASSLTANYGYTF.

The chain couples TRBV30 to TRBJ2-1, with 10 bases that match TRBD1. The CDR3 covers 18 residues. Germline CDR1 reads GTSNPN; CDR2 reads SVGIG (reference sequence). V shed 4 bases, J shed 3 bases, and the junction held 15 bases outside the gene matches. The CDR3 spells CAWTSSGQGLRDYNEQFF. The CDR3 nucleotides are TGTGCCTGGACCTCTTCGGGACAGGGGCTAAGGGACTACAATGAGCAGTTCTTC.

The chain joins TRBV7-2 to TRBJ2-5; 8 positions agree with TRBD1. Germline values: CDR1 SGHTA, CDR2 FQGNSA. The J segment lost 4 bases and the V segment lost 4 bases, leaving 8 bases of the junction unmatched. CDR3 length equals 15 residues. CDR3 in amino acids: CASSSSGTGSETQYF. As DNA, the CDR3 is TGTGCCAGCAGCTCCTCCGGGACAGGATCAGAGACCCAGTACTTC.

DNA of the CDR3: TGTGCCAGCAGTCCCGGGACAGGCCTAAACTATGGCTACACCTTC. It encodes CASSPGTGLNYGYTF. V is TRBV28 and J is TRBJ1-2, with 8 bases fitting TRBD1. V gave up 5 bases and J gave up 2 bases; unmatched junction bases: 7. Germline V lookup: CDR1 MDHEN, CDR2 SYDVKM. CDR3 length: 15 residues.

This rearrangement joins TRBV7-3 to TRBJ1-1; D is unclear. Germline V gene lookup returns CDR1 SGHTA and CDR2 FQGTGA. Trimming cost V 5 bases and J 1 base, with 8 bases left between them. The CDR3 extends over 13 amino acids. Written as DNA, the CDR3 is TGTGCCAGCAGCGCGATACCGAACACTGAAGCTTTCTTT. Translation gives CASSAIPNTEAFF.

This clone was seen a single time. The gene calls are TRBV7-2 and TRBJ1-3; D is undetermined. V was cut by 5 bases and J by 0 bases, with 11 bases left in between. Germline values: CDR1 SGHTA, CDR2 FQGNSA. CDR3 length: 15 residues. DNA for the CDR3: TGTGCCAGCAGCCCGGACTTACGCTCTGGAAACACCATATATTTT. This sequence encodes CASSPDLRSGNTIYF.

This rearrangement joins TRBV27 to TRBJ2-2, with a possible D match to TRBD2 (5 bases). CDR1 and CDR2 from the germline V gene are MNHEY and SMNVEV (reference sequence). V lost 4 bases and J 4 bases, leaving 13 bases between the germline ends. This CDR3 has 15 residues. The CDR3 region has the DNA TGTGCCAGCAGTTCCCGACAAGGACTCACCGGGGAGCTGTTTTTT. The encoded protein is CASSSRQGLTGELFF.

The rearrangement links TRBV9 to TRBJ1-1; the D gene is possibly TRBD1 (6 bases). V shed 0 bases and J shed 4 bases, with 22 bases lying between them. CDR3 length equals 18 residues. Germline CDR1 is SGDLS and CDR2 is YYNGEE. The CDR3 nucleotides are TGTGCCAGCAGCGTAGAAATGAATTGGGGGGGCTCGGGCACTGAAGCTTTCTTT. This sequence encodes CASSVEMNWGGSGTEAFF.

This sequence joins TRBV5-8 and TRBJ1-1, with a tentative D call TRBD1 (5 bases). Germline CDR1 and CDR2: SGHTS and YDEGEE. V lost 6 bases and J lost 6, with 15 bases in between. The CDR3 contains 13 residues. The CDR3 sequence: CASTGWGGAEAFF. CDR3 sequence (DNA): TGTGCCAGCACCGGTTGGGGAGGGGCTGAAGCTTTCTTT.

This chain links TRBV5-5 with TRBJ1-5, with 8 nucleotides matching TRBD1. J lost 7 bases, V lost 3 bases, and 9 bases had no gene match. This CDR3 spans 15 amino acids. Germline CDR1 reads SGHKS; CDR2 reads YYEKEE (reference sequence). The chain's CDR3 is CASSYEQGASQPQHF. For the CDR3, the DNA is TGTGCCAGCAGCTACGAGCAGGGGGCAAGCCAGCCCCAGCATTTT. The full variable domain, its missing parts supplied by reference TRBV5-5 and TRBJ1-5, is DAGVTQSPTHLIKTRGQQVTLRCSPISGHKSVSWYQQVLGQGPQFIFQYYEKEERGRGNFPDRFSARQFPNYSSELNVNALLLGDSALYLCASSYEQGASQPQHFGDGTRLSIL.

The chain links TRBV6-6 to TRBJ2-5, with D hard to call. V lost 4 bases and J lost 5, with 5 bases in between. The CDR3 has 11 amino acids. Germline V gene data show CDR1 as MNHNY and CDR2 as SVGAGI (reference sequence). CDR3 coding DNA: TGTGCCAGCAGTTCGAGGGAGACCCAGTACTTC. Encoded protein: CASSSRETQYF.

The chain uses TRBV5-4 and TRBJ2-5; 9 bases fit TRBD2. The J segment lost 2 bases and the V segment lost 5 bases, leaving 7 bases of the junction unmatched. The length of the CDR3 is 15 residues. Germline CDR1 is SGHNT and CDR2 is YYREEE (reference sequence). For the CDR3, the DNA is TGTGCCAGCAGTATGGGACTAGCAGAGCAAGAGACCCAGTACTTC. It specifies CASSMGLAEQETQYF.

This clone was counted a few times. The chain links TRBV5-4 to TRBJ1-2, with a possible D match to TRBD1 (5 bases). There are 15 residues in the CDR3. With 6 bases removed from V and 0 bases from J, the gap between germline ends came to 15 bases. The germline gives CDR1 SGHNT, CDR2 YYREEE (reference sequence). This CDR3 reads CASTLAGLANYGYTF. CDR3 nucleotides: TGTGCCAGCACCCTGGCAGGGCTAGCTAACTATGGCTACACCTTC. Combining the CDR3 with reference TRBV5-4 and TRBJ1-2 gives the whole variable domain ETGVTQSPTHLIKTRGQQVTLRCSSQSGHNTVSWYQQALGQGPQFIFQYYREEENGRGNFPPRFSGLQFPNYSSELNVNALELDDSALYLCASTLAGLANYGYTFGSGTRLTVV.

The V call is TRBV7-3, the J call TRBJ1-1; no definite D call. Trimming stripped 5 bases from V and 3 bases from J, with 10 bases between. The V gene's germline CDR1 is SGHTA and CDR2 FQGTGA. This CDR3 comprises 13 residues. The CDR3 is CASSRRGYTEAFF. The CDR3 region has the DNA TGTGCCAGCAGCCGAAGAGGTTACACTGAAGCTTTCTTT.

Concerning this clone itself: Other DNA variants within this sample encode the same CDR3. The genes are TRBV18 and TRBJ1-1; 9 positions match TRBD1. Germline values: CDR1 KGHSH, CDR2 LQKENI. This CDR3 has 15 amino acids. The J segment lost 1 base and the V segment lost 3 bases, leaving 3 bases of the junction unmatched. In DNA, the CDR3 is TGTGCCAGCTCACCGAGGACAGGGGCGAACACTGAAGCTTTCTTT. It yields the protein CASSPRTGANTEAFF.

The chain recombines TRBV7-2 with TRBJ2-7; 10 bases agree with TRBD2. This CDR3 comprises 16 residues. V shed 5 bases, J shed 1 base, and the junction held 8 bases outside the gene matches. Per the germline V gene, CDR1 is SGHTA and CDR2 is FQGNSA. Written as DNA, the CDR3 is TGTGCCAGCAGCGCCGTGGCTAGCGGGGGATCCTACGAGCAGTACTTC. This codes for CASSAVASGGSYEQYF.

The chain combines TRBV30 with TRBJ2-5, with D maybe TRBD2 (6 bases). Germline V gene data show CDR1 as GTSNPN and CDR2 as SVGIG (reference sequence). This CDR3 region has 15 residues. V was clipped by 0 bases and J by 7 bases, with 18 bases between them. The CDR3, as DNA: TGTGCCTGGAGTGTAGGGGCTAGCCAGGGAGGGACCCAGTACTTC. Its translation is CAWSVGASQGGTQYF.

The rearrangement uses TRBV7-2 and TRBJ2-5, with 13 bases fitting TRBD2. This CDR3 has 16 amino acids. Germline V gene data show CDR1 as SGHTA and CDR2 as FQGNSA. V was pared by 1 base and J by 1 base, with 0 bases of the junction left unmatched. DNA for the CDR3: TGTGCCAGCAGCTTAGGGACTAGCGGGGGCCAAGAGACCCAGTACTTC. Its translation: CASSLGTSGGQETQYF.

The rearrangement uses TRBV19 and TRBJ1-3; 9 bases agree with TRBD1. Germline V CDR1 and CDR2: LNHDA, SQIVND (reference sequence). This CDR3 comprises 18 residues. Losses at the gene ends were 1 base for V and 4 bases for J; bases not matched to a gene: 11. CDR3 in DNA: TGTGCCAGTAGTATAGCAACCTCGGGACAGGGATCCGGAAACACCATATATTTT. This translates into CASSIATSGQGSGNTIYF.

This clone turned up a few times. V is TRBV10-1 and J is TRBJ2-7; 8 bases agree with TRBD1. The CDR3 contains 13 residues. With V trimmed by 6 bases and J by 3 bases, 4 bases remained unmatched. Germline V gene data show CDR1 as WNHNN and CDR2 as SYGVQD (reference sequence). Here the CDR3 reads CASRQGANYEQYF. DNA for the CDR3: TGCGCCAGCAGGCAGGGGGCTAACTACGAGCAGTACTTC.

The CDR3 is CASSTRGGSYGYTF. Written as DNA, the CDR3 is TGTGCCAGCAGTACGAGGGGGGGCAGCTATGGCTACACCTTC. The chain carries TRBV5-6 and TRBJ1-2; tentatively, D is TRBD1 (6 bases). The CDR3 is made up of 14 amino acids. Per the germline V gene, CDR1 is SGHDT and CDR2 is YYEEEE. Trimming removed 5 bases from V and 4 bases from J, with 15 bases in between.

This clone appeared a single time. The chain recombines TRBV27 with TRBJ2-2, with D possibly TRBD2 on 5 matching bases. This CDR3 has 14 residues. The germline V gene has CDR1 MNHEY and CDR2 SMNVEV (reference sequence). The V end lost 2 bases, the J end lost 7 bases, and 11 bases lay between the germline ends. CDR3 in amino acids: CASSLLLAGGELFF. CDR3 coding DNA: TGTGCCAGCAGTTTACTCCTAGCCGGCGGGGAGCTGTTTTTT.